The subject of this entry is one T cell receptor (beta chain). Antigen: not known. The source of the sample is a study of OX40 agonist ivuxolimab in advanced cancers. For the study at large: Each patient was given ivuxolimab into a vein every 2 weeks, at 0.01 to 10 mg/kg. One hepatocellular carcinoma and two cutaneous melanoma patients partially responded.

The study, taken as a whole, reports: What antigens the expanded peripheral T cells recognized was never established. More expanded clones were seen, on average, in CD8+ T cells than in CD4+.

This table comes from immunoSEQ multiplex PCR, and its TCRdb copy is limited to in-frame clones, with some not included. The sample includes over 40,000 clones, around 88% of them seen just once. The TCR sequence derives from an adult with an advanced solid tumor such as melanoma, head and neck, liver or kidney cancer. The sequences come from CD4+ or CD8+ T cells sorted from blood, collected in a trial of the OX40 agonist ivuxolimab.

This chain's CDR3 is CASSVDTVTYEQYF. DNA for the CDR3: TGTGCCAGCAGCGTCGACACCGTGACCTACGAGCAGTACTTC. The rearrangement joins TRBV5-6 to TRBJ2-7; no clear D. V lost 4 bases and J lost 2, with 13 bases in between. This CDR3 region has 14 residues. Germline loops: CDR1 SGHDT, CDR2 YYEEEE.